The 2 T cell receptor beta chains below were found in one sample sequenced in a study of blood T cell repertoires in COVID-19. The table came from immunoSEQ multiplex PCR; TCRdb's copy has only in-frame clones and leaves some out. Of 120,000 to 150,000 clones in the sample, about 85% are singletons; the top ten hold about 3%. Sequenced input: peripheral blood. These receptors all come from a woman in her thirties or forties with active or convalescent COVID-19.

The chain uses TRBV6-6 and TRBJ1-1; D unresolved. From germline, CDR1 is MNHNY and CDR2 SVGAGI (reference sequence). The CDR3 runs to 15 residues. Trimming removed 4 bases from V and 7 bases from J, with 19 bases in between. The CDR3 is CASSSAGGGTIEAFF. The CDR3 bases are TGTGCCAGCAGTTCCGCGGGCGGCGGAACTATTGAAGCTTTCTTT.

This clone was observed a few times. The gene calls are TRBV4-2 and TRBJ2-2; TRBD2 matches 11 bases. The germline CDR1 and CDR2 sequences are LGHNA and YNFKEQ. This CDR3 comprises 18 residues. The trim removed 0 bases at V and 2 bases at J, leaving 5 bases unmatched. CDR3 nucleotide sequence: TGTGCCAGCAGCCAAGATTCACTAGCGGGGGTTAACACCGGGGAGCTGTTTTTT. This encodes CASSQDSLAGVNTGELFF.